The T cell receptor (beta chain) described here comes from a study of glioma-infiltrating T cells after dendritic cell vaccination (dated by TCRdb to the mid-2010s). With respect to the entire study: The cohort included around 15 glioblastoma patients drawn from Phase I and II dendritic cell vaccination trials, of whom 9 were newly diagnosed and 6 had recurrent disease. Between about 2003 and 2012, patients were given autologous tumor lysate-pulsed dendritic cell vaccination. The vaccine was prepared from monocyte-derived dendritic cells that were cultured for about 7 days with IL-4 and GM-CSF and then pulsed overnight with autologous tumor lysate. Each patient got three intradermal injections of the dendritic cell vaccine, spaced at biweekly intervals, in the arm below the axilla. Deep sequencing of TCR beta CDR3 regions was used to quantify tumor-infiltrating lymphocyte content and compare tumor and blood repertoires in dendritic cell-vaccinated glioblastoma patients. TCR sequencing metrics, including TIL content and tumor-blood repertoire overlap, were correlated with survival after dendritic cell vaccination. Broader findings and caveats from the paper: The cohort was small and heterogeneous, few patients had complete blood and tumor sets, and even fewer had initial-recurrent tumor pairs. No direct relationship between TCR clonality and survival was found, suggesting that a diverse polyclonal response may matter. The three-group TCR overlap response model was characterized as speculative, and prospective validation of the model was stated to be required. After dendritic cell vaccination, a higher estimated pretreatment TIL content predicted longer time to progression and overall survival.

Concerning this clone itself: Its antigen remains undetermined. Nothing much larger sits one base from this clone, and base qualities are not available.

Trimming takes 7 bases from V and 5 bases from J, and the germline ends sit 14 bases apart. The germline V gene specifies MDHEN as CDR1 and SYDVKM as CDR2. The CDR3, cysteine through phenylalanine, is 13 amino acids long. The entry retains the CDR3 DNA only, 39 bases that are in frame from base 1. Read against the paper, the sample's time point label means: after dendritic cell vaccination, including at tumor progression/relapse. Patients were selected for having adequate residual fresh-frozen tumor tissue and more than two years of available survival data. None of the glioblastoma patients carried an isocitrate dehydrogenase mutation, although molecular status otherwise varied. PBMC were collected before vaccination, two weeks after the third vaccination, and at tumor progression if tumor progression occurred. The Qiagen DNeasy Blood extraction Kit was used to extract genomic DNA. The immunoSEQ assay amplified TCRB CDR3 regions from about 2 micrograms of genomic DNA, or from all available DNA when less than that amount was available. For multiplex PCR, 60 forward primers for TCR V beta segments and 13 reverse primers for J beta segments were used. To estimate reads per starting template, synthetic control templates were spiked into each sample at limiting dilution. Sequencing produced 87 bp reads on the Illumina HiSeq System. Processing in the source paper ran as follows. To remove PCR and sequencing errors, closely related sequences were merged with a nearest neighbor algorithm. TCR overlap was defined as the percentage of unique tumor TCR beta sequences that were also present in the same patient's peripheral blood. TCRdb provides this immuneACCESS table in a form limited to in-frame rearrangements. Some clones are lacking; in checked studies, under half of them reflect an unresolved V gene, and why the rest are absent is not known. The DNA gave D and trimming, while V, J and clone size come from that table. This sample has 99,000 or so clones in its table, and nearly 90% of those were observed once. The top ten constitute approximately 2.7% of the sample.

The sequences come from blood, collected after dendritic cell vaccination. This TCR was sampled from a human donor with glioblastoma. The chain is made from TRBV28 and TRBJ2-5; a tentative D call is TRBD2 (6 bases match). The DNA reads TGTGCCAGCAACCGGGGAGGTGGGGAGACCCAGTACTTC. This codes for CASNRGGGETQYF.